The next 23 T cell receptor beta chains were all read from a single sample in a study of CD8 T cells in ankylosing spondylitis. Whole-study results and caveats: About 8 highly homologous variants made up a TCR beta motif, and this motif appeared characteristic of ankylosing spondylitis blood.

These receptors are not linked to any known antigen. Each CDR3 protein is one row after TCRdb ran MiXCR on the 5' RACE reads. The sample yields hundreds of thousands of distinct CDR3 sequences, 12% seen once. Specimen: blood, either unsorted or a sorted T cell fraction (not recorded which). All receptors derive from a male donor with ankylosing spondylitis.

The sample holds a few counts of this clonotype. This chain uses TRBV10-3 with TRBJ2-3; D unclear. Trimming stripped 4 bases from V and 0 bases from J, with 11 bases between. Germline V CDR1 and CDR2: ENHRY, SYGVKD. The CDR3 contains 15 residues. In DNA form, the CDR3 reads TGTGCCATCAGTGGGCTCGGGCCCAGCACAGATACGCAGTATTTT. Amino acid sequence: CAISGLGPSTDTQYF.

The chain combines TRBV28 with TRBJ2-7; 7 nucleotides agree with TRBD1. V was pared by 5 bases and J by 4 bases, with 11 bases of the junction left unmatched. The CDR3 contains 15 residues. Germline CDR1 reads MDHEN; CDR2 reads SYDVKM. The CDR3 sequence: CASSPTGRGIYEQYF. The DNA of the CDR3 is TGTGCCAGCAGTCCGACAGGGCGAGGGATATACGAGCAGTACTTC.

V and J are TRBV7-2 and TRBJ2-5, with a tentative D call TRBD1 (6 bases). Germline V CDR1 and CDR2: SGHTA, FQGNSA. V shed 4 bases and J shed 10 bases, with 13 bases lying between them. The CDR3 totals 12 residues. CDR3 DNA sequence: TGTGCCAGCAGCTACAACAGGGCGGGCCAGTACTTC. This translates into CASSYNRAGQYF.

This clonotype was seen a few times. The CDR3 DNA sequence: TGTGCCAGCAGTCCCCGGGGGATCTCTGGAAACACCATATATTTT. Its protein is CASSPRGISGNTIYF. The rearrangement links TRBV12-3 or TRBV12-4 to TRBJ1-3, with D maybe TRBD1 (5 bases). CDR3 length: 15 amino acids. Deletions cut 5 bases from V and 0 bases from J, with 11 bases between.

This clonotype was counted only a few times. The chain employs TRBV5-1 and TRBJ2-7; 11 nucleotides align to TRBD1. Per the germline V gene, CDR1 is SGHRS and CDR2 is YFSETQ. The CDR3 is 16 residues long. Unmatched junction bases numbered 7, after V lost 4 bases and J lost 1 base. The CDR3 DNA is TGCGCCAGCAGCCCACTTGGGACAGGGGGGTCCTACGAGCAGTACTTC. Its translation is CASSPLGTGGSYEQYF. Combining the CDR3 with reference TRBV5-1 and TRBJ2-7 gives the whole variable domain KAGVTQTPRYLIKTRGQQVTLSCSPISGHRSVSWYQQTPGQGLQFLFEYFSETQRNKGNFPGRFSGRQFSNSRSEMNVSTLELGDSALYLCASSPLGTGGSYEQYFGPGTRLTVT.

The J gene is TRBJ1-5, the V gene TRBV12-3 or TRBV12-4; D gene uncertain. Trimming took off 1 base at V and 9 bases at J, with 13 bases between the two ends. The CDR3 contains 14 residues. The CDR3 region is CASSLGPGAGPQHF. CDR3 nucleotides: TGTGCCAGCAGTTTAGGACCCGGTGCGGGGCCCCAGCATTTT.

The genes are TRBV7-2 and TRBJ1-5; 7 bases align to TRBD1. The J segment lost 1 base and the V segment lost 7 bases, leaving 7 bases of the junction unmatched. The CDR3 length is 15 residues. Germline lookup yields CDR1 SGHTA and CDR2 FQGNSA. Written as DNA, the CDR3 is TGTGCCAGCAACCCTGACAGGGAGAGCAATCAGCCCCAGCATTTT. It yields the protein CASNPDRESNQPQHF.

In its sample, this clonotype was seen many times. The chain recombines TRBV12-3 or TRBV12-4 with TRBJ1-1, with D perhaps TRBD1 (6 bases). V lost 6 bases and J lost 0, with 11 bases in between. This CDR3 is 14 amino acids long. CDR3 in DNA: TGTGCCAGCAGCCGATGGACAGTGAACACTGAAGCTTTCTTT. Its protein is CASSRWTVNTEAFF.

This sequence joins TRBV12-5 and TRBJ2-5; 7 bases line up with TRBD1. CDR1 and CDR2 from the germline V gene are LGHNT and FRNRAP. This CDR3 has 14 amino acids. V was clipped by 6 bases and J by 2 bases; unmatched bases: 6. This CDR3 reads CASGSGTEQETQYF. In DNA form, the CDR3 reads TGTGCTAGTGGCTCCGGGACAGAACAAGAGACCCAGTACTTC.

The gene calls are TRBV27 and TRBJ2-3, with 9 bases identical to TRBD1. This CDR3 region has 13 residues. Germline trimming cut 5 bases from V and 5 bases from J; bases unmatched to any gene: 2. In germline, CDR1 is MNHEY, CDR2 SMNVEV (reference sequence). The CDR3 bases are TGTGCCAGCAGTCAGGGACAGGGAGATACGCAGTATTTT. It codes for CASSQGQGDTQYF.

V usage is TRBV5-5 and J usage is TRBJ1-2; 10 nucleotides align to TRBD1. Trimming at V came to 4 bases and at J to 5 bases, leaving 5 bases not matched to a gene. Germline V CDR1 and CDR2: SGHKS, YYEKEE (reference sequence). This CDR3 comprises 14 residues. The CDR3 DNA reads as TGTGCCAGCAGCAGACAGGGGGCTCGGTATGGCTACACCTTC. It yields the protein CASSRQGARYGYTF.

The chain links TRBV5-1 to TRBJ2-1; tentative D call: TRBD1 (6 bases). Per the germline V gene, CDR1 is SGHRS and CDR2 is YFSETQ. The V and J ends lost 1 base and 4 bases respectively, with 12 bases between them. CDR3 size: 15 residues. In DNA form, the CDR3 reads TGCGCCAGCAGCTTGTTCACAGGGACATACAATGAGCAGTTCTTC. As protein: CASSLFTGTYNEQFF.

V is TRBV5-1 and J is TRBJ2-3, with D uncertain. V lost 0 bases and J lost 1, with 12 bases in between. The CDR3 length is 16 residues. CDR1 is SGHRS and CDR2 is YFSETQ in the germline V gene. CDR3 DNA: TGCGCCAGCAGCTTGGGTCTTCCTGGGGGCACAGATACGCAGTATTTT. It yields the protein CASSLGLPGGTDTQYF.

The gene calls are TRBV27 and TRBJ2-7, with TRBD2 as a possible D gene (6 bases). This CDR3 comprises 14 residues. Trimming took off 6 bases at V and 6 bases at J, with 18 bases between the two ends. Germline CDR1 and CDR2: MNHEY and SMNVEV (reference sequence). CDR3 sequence: CASRTRGGTVEQYF. The CDR3 region has the DNA TGTGCCAGCAGAACCCGGGGCGGGACGGTCGAGCAGTACTTC.

V usage is TRBV7-6 and J usage is TRBJ2-3; 13 bases line up with TRBD2. Per germline, CDR1 SGHVS and CDR2 FNYEAQ. This CDR3 spans 19 amino acids. With 7 bases clipped from V and 2 bases from J, the junction kept 15 bases outside the gene matches. Written as DNA, the CDR3 is TGTGCCAGCATCCTAGGGACTAGCGGGACGGGACTAAACACAGATACGCAGTATTTT. Its translation is CASILGTSGTGLNTDTQYF.

This clonotype came up many times. The V and J genes are TRBV20-1 and TRBJ1-1; the D is unclear. V was cut by 3 bases and J by 0 bases, with 8 bases left in between. The CDR3 runs to 13 residues. The germline gives CDR1 DFQATT, CDR2 SNEGSKA (reference sequence). The CDR3 region is CSARDGMNTEAFF. The DNA for the CDR3 is TGCAGTGCTAGGGACGGCATGAACACTGAAGCTTTCTTT.

This clonotype occurred a few times. The chain uses TRBV4-3 and TRBJ1-6; D call uncertain. Germline V CDR1 and CDR2: LGHNA, YSLEER. CDR3 length: 17 amino acids. With 0 bases removed from V and 15 bases from J, the gap between germline ends came to 24 bases. The CDR3 region is CASSQDLLFALRNHLHF. In DNA form, the CDR3 reads TGCGCCAGCAGCCAAGATCTGCTATTCGCTCTAAGGAATCACCTCCACTTT.

This chain links TRBV4-1 with TRBJ1-1, with D tentatively TRBD1 (6 bases). The CDR3 covers 14 residues. V shed 10 bases and J shed 0 bases, with 15 bases lying between them. The germline V gene encodes CDR1 MGHRA and CDR2 YSYEKL. The CDR3 sequence is CATGTGTMNTEAFF. The CDR3 DNA is TGCGCCACCGGTACCGGGACAATGAACACTGAAGCTTTCTTT.

This clonotype showed up just a few times. The chain uses TRBV12-3 or TRBV12-4 and TRBJ1-2; 7 bases align to TRBD1. V trimming: 6 bases; J trimming: 7 bases; junction bases outside the gene matches: 11. The CDR3 runs 14 residues. CDR3 in DNA: TGTGCCAGCAGCTACCAGACAGGGCTGGTTGGCTACACCTTC. It encodes CASSYQTGLVGYTF.

This sequence joins TRBV28 and TRBJ1-5; a possible D gene is TRBD1 (5 bases). This CDR3 comprises 14 residues. Germline V gives CDR1 MDHEN, CDR2 SYDVKM. V gave up 9 bases and J gave up 5 bases, with 17 bases separating them. The CDR3 region has the DNA TGTGCCAGTCTCTACGGGGGGTCGGATCAGCCCCAGCATTTT. It yields the protein CASLYGGSDQPQHF.

The gene calls are TRBV24-1 and TRBJ2-1; 8 positions match TRBD2. The trim removed 5 bases at V and 6 bases at J, leaving 5 bases unmatched. Germline values: CDR1 KGHDR, CDR2 SFDVKD. The CDR3 is made up of 14 amino acids. Written as DNA, the CDR3 is TGTGCCACCAGTGTTAGCGGGGAACCCAATGAGCAGTTCTTC. As protein: CATSVSGEPNEQFF.

This clonotype was seen only a few times. The rearrangement joins TRBV6-1 to TRBJ2-5; the D is unclear. Germline CDR1 MNHNS, CDR2 SASEGT. The CDR3 has 16 residues. Trimming cost V 7 bases and J 5 bases, with 23 bases left between them. In DNA, the CDR3 is TGTGCCAGCAATCTAGTTTTCGGCGGCCTAGTGGAGACCCAGTACTTC. Its protein product is CASNLVFGGLVETQYF.

Turning to this clonotype: An end of the junction does not agree with germline; a read error may underlie this. V is TRBV7-2 and J is TRBJ2-7; 9 nucleotides align to TRBD2. The germline V gene encodes CDR1 SGHTA and CDR2 FQGNSA. The CDR3 loop spans 14 amino acids. CDR3 sequence: CASTLAGASYEQYF. CDR3 nucleotide sequence: TGTGCCAGCACCTTAGCGGGAGCCTCCTACGAGCAGTACTTC.